The next 8 T cell receptor beta chains were all read from a single sample in a study of blood T cell repertoires in COVID-19. Clones were sequenced by immunoSEQ multiplex PCR, and TCRdb holds only the in-frame ones, with some missing. The sample yields roughly 440,000 clones, 88% seen once. The sequenced sample consisted of peripheral blood. These TCRs come from a woman aged 45-65 years with COVID-19, enrolled during active disease.

V and J are TRBV30 and TRBJ2-7; 7 bases map to TRBD1. V lost 3 bases and J lost 1; bases outside the gene matches: 6. From germline, CDR1 is GTSNPN and CDR2 SVGIG (reference sequence). The CDR3 sequence is 14 residues long. The CDR3: CAWRAAGGSYEQYF. CDR3 in DNA: TGTGCCTGGAGGGCGGCAGGGGGATCCTACGAGCAGTACTTC.

The V and J genes are TRBV6-5 and TRBJ2-5; D is possibly TRBD1 (6 bases). V gave up 0 bases and J gave up 2 bases, with 13 bases separating them. Germline CDR1 MNHEY, CDR2 SVGAGI. The CDR3 is 16 amino acids. CDR3 sequence reads: CASSYSNAQGQETQYF. CDR3 bases: TGTGCCAGCAGTTACTCCAATGCACAGGGTCAAGAGACCCAGTACTTC.

The rearrangement joins TRBV7-6 to TRBJ1-1; 11 bases fit TRBD1. The CDR3 totals 13 residues. Germline V gene data show CDR1 as SGHVS and CDR2 as FNYEAQ. With V trimmed by 5 bases and J by 10 bases, 6 bases remained unmatched. The CDR3 DNA reads as TGTGCCAGCAGCCCAAGGACAGGGGGCGCAGCTTTCTTT. This gives the protein CASSPRTGGAAFF. The full variable domain, completed using reference TRBV7-6 and TRBJ1-1, is GAGVSQSPRYKVTKRGQDVALRCDPISGHVSLYWYRQALGQGPEFLTYFNYEAQQDKSGLPNDRFSAERPEGSISTLTIQRTEQRDSAMYRCASSPRTGGAAFFGQGTRLTVV.

The CDR3 region has the DNA TGTGCCAGCTCAACCGCGACAGATACGCAGTATTTT. Amino acids: CASSTATDTQYF. This chain links TRBV18 with TRBJ2-3; D is unresolved. The CDR3 sequence is 12 residues long. In germline, CDR1 is KGHSH, CDR2 LQKENI. The germline V and J ends were trimmed by 5 bases and 3 bases, with 6 bases remaining between them.

The rearrangement joins TRBV6-6 to TRBJ1-1, with TRBD1 matching 8 bases. The CDR3 contains 13 residues. The J segment lost 8 bases and the V segment lost 4 bases, leaving 6 bases of the junction unmatched. Germline assignment: CDR1 MNHNY and CDR2 SVGAGI (reference sequence). CDR3 region: CASSSSGTGEAFF. CDR3 DNA: TGTGCCAGCAGTTCATCCGGGACAGGAGAAGCTTTCTTT.

The V and J genes are TRBV10-3 and TRBJ2-5; 7 bases map to TRBD1. This CDR3 comprises 12 residues. Trimming at V came to 3 bases and at J to 10 bases, leaving 5 bases not matched to a gene. Germline V gene data show CDR1 as ENHRY and CDR2 as SYGVKD. The CDR3 loop is CAISDPDRNQYF. The DNA for the CDR3 is TGTGCCATCAGTGATCCGGACAGGAACCAGTACTTC.

This chain links TRBV6-6 with TRBJ2-1, with no clear D. V was trimmed by 0 bases and J by 8 bases, leaving 11 bases between them. The CDR3 totals 14 residues. Germline assignment: CDR1 MNHNY and CDR2 SVGAGI (reference sequence). CDR3 amino acids: CASSYSIGYHEQFF. CDR3 coding DNA: TGTGCCAGCAGTTACTCGATCGGGTACCATGAGCAGTTCTTC.

The chain couples TRBV3-1 (or the pseudogene TRBV3-2) to TRBJ2-1; 10 bases line up with TRBD2. This CDR3 spans 17 amino acids. V shed 1 base and J 5 bases; nucleotides not matched to a gene: 8. Germline V lookup: CDR1 LGHDT, CDR2 YNNKEL (reference sequence). The CDR3 DNA follows: TGTGCCAGCAGCCAAGCTCCCCCTAGCGGGGGAAACAATGAGCAGTTCTTC. This sequence encodes CASSQAPPSGGNNEQFF.